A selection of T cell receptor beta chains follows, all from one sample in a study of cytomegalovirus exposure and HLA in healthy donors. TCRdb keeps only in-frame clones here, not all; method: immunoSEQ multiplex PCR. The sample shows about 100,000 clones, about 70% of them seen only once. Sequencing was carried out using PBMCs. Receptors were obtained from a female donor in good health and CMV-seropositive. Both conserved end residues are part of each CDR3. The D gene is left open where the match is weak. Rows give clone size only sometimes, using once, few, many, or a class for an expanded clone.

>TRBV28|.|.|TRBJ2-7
CASSLYCAGTEQLPWYEQYF
TGTGCCAGCAGTCTGTACTGCGCGGGGACAGAGCAGCTCCCATGGTACGAGCAGTACTTC
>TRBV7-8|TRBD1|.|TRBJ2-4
CASSPPTGKNIQYF
TGTGCCAGCAGCCCTCCGACAGGGAAAAACATTCAGTACTTC
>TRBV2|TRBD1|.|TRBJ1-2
CASRNGQGLNYGYTF
TGTGCCAGCAGAAACGGACAGGGTCTTAACTATGGCTACACCTTC
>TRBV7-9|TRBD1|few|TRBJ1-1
CASSRGTGLATTEAFF
TGTGCCAGCAGCCGGGGGACAGGCCTAGCGACCACTGAAGCTTTCTTT
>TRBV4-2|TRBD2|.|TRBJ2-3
CASSQGLADTDTQYF
TGTGCCAGCAGCCAAGGACTAGCGGACACAGATACGCAGTATTTT
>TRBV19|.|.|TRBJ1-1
CASKRDPNTEAFF
TGTGCCAGTAAGCGGGATCCGAACACTGAAGCTTTCTTT
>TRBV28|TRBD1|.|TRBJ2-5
CASSQDRAETQYF
TGTGCCAGCAGCCAGGACAGGGCAGAGACCCAGTACTTC
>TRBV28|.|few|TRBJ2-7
CASQEAGRSYEQYF
TGTGCCAGTCAAGAGGCGGGACGATCCTACGAGCAGTACTTC
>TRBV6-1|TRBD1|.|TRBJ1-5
CASSVTGGSNQPQHF
TGTGCCAGCAGTGTCACAGGGGGGTCGAATCAGCCCCAGCATTTT
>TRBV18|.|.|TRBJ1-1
CASSPRVRQDTEAFF
TGTGCCAGCTCACCACGCGTACGACAGGACACTGAAGCTTTCTTT
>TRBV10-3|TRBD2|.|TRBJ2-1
CAISESQREGDYNEQFF
TGTGCCATCAGTGAGTCACAGCGGGAGGGGGACTACAATGAGCAGTTCTTC
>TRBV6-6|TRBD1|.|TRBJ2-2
CASSFRQGNTGELFF
TGTGCCAGCAGCTTCCGACAGGGAAACACCGGGGAGCTGTTTTTT
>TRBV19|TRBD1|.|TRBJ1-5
CASSAGTETNQPQHF
TGTGCCAGTAGCGCCGGGACAGAGACCAATCAGCCCCAGCATTTT
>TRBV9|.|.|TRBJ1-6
CASSVVGGSNSPLHF
TGTGCCAGCAGCGTCGTGGGGGGATCTAATTCACCCCTCCACTTT
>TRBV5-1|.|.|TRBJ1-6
CASSLAEGSPLHF
TGCGCCAGCAGCTTGGCCGAGGGTTCACCCCTCCACTTT
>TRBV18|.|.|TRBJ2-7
CASSPTFGGYEQYF
TGTGCCAGCTCACCAACATTTGGGGGGTACGAGCAGTACTTC
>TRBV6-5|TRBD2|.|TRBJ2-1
CASSYSSGGEFF
TGTGCCAGCAGTTACTCCAGCGGGGGGGAGTTCTTC
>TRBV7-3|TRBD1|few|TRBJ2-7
CASSSGQVGLHEQYF
TGTGCCAGCAGCTCCGGACAGGTGGGGCTCCACGAGCAGTACTTC
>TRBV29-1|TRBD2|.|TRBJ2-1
CSVGVAGGVSEQFF
TGCAGCGTTGGAGTAGCGGGAGGTGTTAGTGAGCAGTTCTTC
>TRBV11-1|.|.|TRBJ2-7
CASSPQGGSWNEQYF
TGTGCCAGCAGCCCTCAGGGGGGCAGCTGGAACGAGCAGTACTTC
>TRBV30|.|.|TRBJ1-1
CAWRRTGNTEAFF
TGTGCCTGGAGACGTACGGGGAACACTGAAGCTTTCTTT
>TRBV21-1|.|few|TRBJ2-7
CASSRDSIYEQYF
TGTGCCAGCAGCAGGGACTCCATCTACGAGCAGTACTTC
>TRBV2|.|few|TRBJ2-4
CASSEAHTGTTKNIQYF
TGTGCCAGCAGTGAAGCGCATACAGGGACGACCAAAAACATTCAGTACTTC
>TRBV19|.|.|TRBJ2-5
CASRSRGSLETQYF
TGTGCCAGTAGAAGTAGGGGGAGTTTAGAGACCCAGTACTTC
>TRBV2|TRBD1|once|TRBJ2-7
CASSRTGGGDEQYF
TGTGCCAGCAGTAGGACAGGGGGCGGGGACGAGCAGTACTTC
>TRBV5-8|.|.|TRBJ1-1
CASCRDIYTEAFF
TGTGCCAGTTGTAGGGACATCTACACTGAAGCTTTCTTT
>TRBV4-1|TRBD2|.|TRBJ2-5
CASSQVKLAGVGETQYF
TGCGCCAGCAGCCAAGTTAAACTAGCGGGAGTCGGGGAGACCCAGTACTTC
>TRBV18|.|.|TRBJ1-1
CASSRGQNTEAFF
TGTGCCAGCTCACGGGGACAGAACACTGAAGCTTTCTTT
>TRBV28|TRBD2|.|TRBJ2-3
CASSSASGTTDTQYF
TGTGCCAGCAGCTCAGCTAGCGGGACGACAGATACGCAGTATTTT
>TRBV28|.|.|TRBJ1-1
CASTVGGSNTEAFF
TGTGCCAGCACCGTGGGAGGGTCGAACACTGAAGCTTTCTTT
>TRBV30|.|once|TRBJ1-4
CAWSEERGEKLFF
TGTGCCTGGAGTGAGGAGAGAGGAGAAAAACTGTTTTTT
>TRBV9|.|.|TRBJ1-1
CASSVVEVQNEAFF
TGTGCCAGCAGCGTAGTAGAAGTACAGAACGAAGCTTTCTTT
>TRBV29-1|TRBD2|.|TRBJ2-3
CSVRGGLTDTQYF
TGCAGCGTTCGGGGGGGCCTCACAGATACGCAGTATTTT
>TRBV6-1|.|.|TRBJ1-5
CASRAPGFSQHF
TGTGCCAGCAGGGCTCCAGGGTTCTCCCAGCATTTT
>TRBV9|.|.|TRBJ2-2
CASSPRDSFTGELFF
TGTGCCAGCAGTCCGAGGGACTCCTTCACCGGGGAGCTGTTTTTT
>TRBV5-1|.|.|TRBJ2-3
CASTLTRRADTQYF
TGCGCCAGCACCCTGACTAGGCGGGCAGATACGCAGTATTTT
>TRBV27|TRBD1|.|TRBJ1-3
CARKGQVPPTIYF
TGTGCCAGGAAAGGACAGGTCCCCCCAACCATATATTTT
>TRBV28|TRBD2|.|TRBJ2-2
CASAPSGRPTGELFF
TGTGCCAGCGCCCCGAGCGGGAGGCCCACCGGGGAGCTGTTTTTT
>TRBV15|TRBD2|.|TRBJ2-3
CATSPVAGSTDTQYF
TGTGCCACCTCCCCCGTAGCGGGGAGCACAGATACGCAGTATTTT
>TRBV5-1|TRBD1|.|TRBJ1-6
CASSNGDRESSPLHF
TGCGCCAGCAGCAACGGGGACAGGGAGAGTTCACCCCTCCACTTT
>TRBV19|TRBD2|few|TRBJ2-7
CASSMTSGYTYEQYF
TGTGCCAGTAGTATGACTAGCGGCTATACCTACGAGCAGTACTTC
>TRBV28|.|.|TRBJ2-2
CASSFRSQGGELFF
TGTGCCAGCAGTTTTAGGTCTCAGGGCGGGGAGCTGTTTTTT
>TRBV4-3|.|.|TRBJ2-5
CASSRGRGKETQYF
TGCGCCAGCAGCCGGGGACGGGGGAAAGAGACCCAGTACTTC
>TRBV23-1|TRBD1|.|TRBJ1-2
CASSPLRQGKYGYTF
TGCGCCAGCAGTCCCCTTAGACAGGGCAAGTATGGCTACACCTTC
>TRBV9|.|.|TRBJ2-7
CASSVSGGGYEQYF
TGTGCCAGCAGCGTCTCTGGAGGCGGCTACGAGCAGTACTTC
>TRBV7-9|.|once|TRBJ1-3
CASSPSSSGNTIYF
TGTGCCAGCAGCCCGTCCAGCTCTGGAAACACCATATATTTT
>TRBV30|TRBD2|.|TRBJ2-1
CAWSVLGLAGGRDNEQFF
TGTGCCTGGAGTGTGTTAGGGCTAGCGGGAGGCAGGGATAATGAGCAGTTCTTC
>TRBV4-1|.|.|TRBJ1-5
CASSLQGGGPRPNQPQHF
TGCGCCAGCAGCCTCCAAGGAGGAGGGCCCCGGCCCAATCAGCCCCAGCATTTT
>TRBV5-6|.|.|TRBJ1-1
CASSLAGVTEAFF
TGTGCCAGCAGCTTGGCAGGCGTCACTGAAGCTTTCTTT
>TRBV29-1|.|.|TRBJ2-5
CSVRGMETQYF
TGCAGCGTTCGCGGGATGGAGACCCAGTACTTC
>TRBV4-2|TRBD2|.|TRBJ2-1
CASSQAGGSYNEQFF
TGTGCCAGCAGCCAAGCGGGGGGATCCTACAATGAGCAGTTCTTC